A selection of T cell receptor beta chains follows, all from one sample in a study of Graves' ophthalmopathy and Graves' hyperthyroidism. TCRdb called the multiplex PCR reads again in MiXCR, with one record for every CDR3 protein. The sample has about 700,000 distinct CDR3 sequences; 40% are singletons. The sequencing sample was made of peripheral blood. These receptors were collected from an adult man with Graves' ophthalmopathy. The CDR3 runs from the conserved cysteine through the conserved F or W. A D gene is named only where the DNA matches it firmly. Clone size appears in some rows only: once, few, many, or a class for an expanded clone.

len	abundance	j_gene	d_gene	v_gene	CDR3nt	CDR3aa
14	.	TRBJ1-1	.	TRBV6-6	TGTGCCAGCAGTTACCCCGAGATCAACACTGAAGCTTTCTTT	CASSYPEINTEAFF
13	many	TRBJ2-5	TRBD1	TRBV19	TGTGCCAGTAATCGACAGGGGCAAGAGACCCAGTACTTC	CASNRQGQETQYF
15	.	TRBJ2-3	TRBD2	TRBV10-3	TGTGCCAGCAGTTACAGCCTAGCGGGGGCAGATACGCAGTATTTT	CASSYSLAGADTQYF
12	.	TRBJ2-5	.	TRBV29-1	TGCAGCGCCTGGCGGTGGGCCGAGACCCAGTACTTC	CSAWRWAETQYF
14	.	TRBJ2-3	.	TRBV29-1	TGCAGCGTGCCGGCGAGCGGAAGCACAGATACGCAGTATTTT	CSVPASGSTDTQYF
14	.	TRBJ1-5	.	TRBV7-2	TGTGCCAGCAGCCACCGCAGGGGCAATCAGCCCCAGCATTTT	CASSHRRGNQPQHF
18	.	TRBJ2-6	TRBD1	TRBV6-6	TGTGCCAGCAGCTTGGCCGGACAGGGGGGGTCTGGGGCCAACGTCCTGACTTTC	CASSLAGQGGSGANVLTF
14	.	TRBJ2-7	TRBD2	TRBV6-5	TGTGCCAGCAGTTACGGCGGCGGGAGAGACGAGCAGTACTTC	CASSYGGGRDEQYF
15	.	TRBJ1-2	TRBD1	TRBV4-3	TGCGCCAGCAGCCAAGGTGGACAGGGGGCGTCGGGCTACACCTTC	CASSQGGQGASGYTF
12	.	TRBJ1-2	TRBD1	TRBV29-1	TGCAGCTTGGAGGGACAGGGTTATGGCTACACCTTC	CSLEGQGYGYTF
14	.	TRBJ1-2	.	TRBV6-1	TGTGCCAGCAGTGATTTCGGGGTGAACTATGGCTACACCTTC	CASSDFGVNYGYTF
14	.	TRBJ1-2	TRBD1	TRBV15	TGTGCCACCAGACCCGCCGGGACAGCCTATGGCTACACCTTC	CATRPAGTAYGYTF
12	few	TRBJ1-4	TRBD1	TRBV6-6	TGTGCCAGCAGTTGGGACAGGGCCAAACTGTTTTTT	CASSWDRAKLFF
15	few	TRBJ1-1	.	TRBV6-6	TGTGCCGGGGGAAGGGGGGGGGTCAAGGACACTGAAGCTTTCTTT	CAGGRGGVKDTEAFF
17	.	TRBJ1-3	.	TRBV5-7	TGTGCCAGCAGCTCCCAGGTGGTCCAGGATCCCGGAAACACCATATATTTT	CASSSQVVQDPGNTIYF
15	.	TRBJ2-7	.	TRBV2	TGTGCCAGCAGTGACATGTCGGACAGCTCCTACGAGCAGTACTTC	CASSDMSDSSYEQYF
17	many	TRBJ1-2	TRBD1	TRBV29-1	TGCAGCGTTGAAGTCCGGGGGGACAGGGGCCCCAGGGATGGCTACACCTTC	CSVEVRGDRGPRDGYTF
16	.	TRBJ2-3	TRBD1	TRBV10-3	TGTGCCAGCGAGGACAGGGGGAGGGGAACCACAGATACGCAGTATTTT	CASEDRGRGTTDTQYF
17	.	TRBJ2-5	TRBD1	TRBV25-1	TGTGCCAGCAAATCCGGACAGGGTGAAGCGCATACAGAGACCCAGTACTTC	CASKSGQGEAHTETQYF
13	many	TRBJ2-7	.	TRBV7-9	TGTGCCAGCAGCTTAGCCAGGTCTGGCGAGCAGTACTTC	CASSLARSGEQYF
16	many	TRBJ1-6	.	TRBV7-2	TGTGCCAGCAGACCCCGACAGGCTGGGCTTAATTCACCCCTCCACTTT	CASRPRQAGLNSPLHF
14	.	TRBJ2-2	TRBD2	TRBV25-1	TGTGCCAGCAGACCGACTAGCGGGAACGGGGAGCTGTTTTTT	CASRPTSGNGELFF
15	few	TRBJ1-6	.	TRBV25-1	TGTGCCAGCAGTCCTTCGTCGGGATTTCTGTCACCCCTCCACTTT	CASSPSSGFLSPLHF
14	many	TRBJ1-6	.	TRBV5-5	TGTGCCAGCAGCTTGGTGGTGCCCAACTCACCCCTCCACTTT	CASSLVVPNSPLHF
15	many	TRBJ2-7	.	TRBV4-3	TGCGCCAGCAGCCAAGATAGGCCGGTCGTCTACGAGCAGTACTTC	CASSQDRPVVYEQYF
16	.	TRBJ2-5	.	TRBV10-3	TGTGCCAGCAGGAACAAGGACACAGAGCGGCAAGAGACCCAGTACTTC	CASRNKDTERQETQYF
12	many	TRBJ2-5	.	TRBV20-1	TGCAGTGCTACAGCGGCCCAAGAGACCCAGTACTTC	CSATAAQETQYF
13	few	TRBJ1-6	.	TRBV18	TGTGCCACCTCAACAGGGATGGATTCACCCCTCCACTTT	CATSTGMDSPLHF
13	few	TRBJ1-2	TRBD1	TRBV10-3	TGTGCCAGCAGCCTAAGACCAGGGGGCGGCTACACCTTC	CASSLRPGGGYTF
18	.	TRBJ1-6	.	TRBV4-2	TGTGCCAGCAGCCAAGATGTAGCAGGGGCTGACTATAATTCACCCCTCCACTTT	CASSQDVAGADYNSPLHF
12	many	TRBJ2-5	.	TRBV20-1	TGCAGTGCTAGTCGGCTTAAAGAGACCCAGTACTTC	CSASRLKETQYF
15	.	TRBJ2-7	TRBD2	TRBV2	TGTGCCAGCAGTTTTGGCGGGAGGGACGGCTACGAGCAGTACTTC	CASSFGGRDGYEQYF
14	few	TRBJ1-1	.	TRBV10-3	TGTGCCATCAGTGAACCGAGCAGGGCCGCTGAAGCTTTCTTT	CAISEPSRAAEAFF
15	many	TRBJ2-7	TRBD2	TRBV11-2	TGTGCCAGCAGCCTGCTAGCGGGAGGGACCCACGAGCAGTACTTC	CASSLLAGGTHEQYF
15	.	TRBJ1-1	TRBD1	TRBV7-2	TGTGCCAGCAGCCAGGACAGGGGGCGATGGACTGAAGCTTTCTTT	CASSQDRGRWTEAFF
15	.	TRBJ1-4	.	TRBV25-1	TGTGCCAGCAGAGATGGTCGACAGCGTAATGAAAAACTGTTTTTT	CASRDGRQRNEKLFF
15	few	TRBJ2-7	TRBD1	TRBV6-5	TGTGCCAGCAGTTACGCTGACAGGGGCCACTACGAGCAGTACTTC	CASSYADRGHYEQYF
15	.	TRBJ2-7	TRBD2	TRBV10-1	TGCGCCAGCAGTGCGGCCAGGGCTAGCGGAAACGAGCAGTACTTC	CASSAARASGNEQYF
9	many	TRBJ2-5	.	TRBV20-1	TGCAGTGCCAGAGAGACCCAGTACTTC	CSARETQYF
12	many	TRBJ2-7	.	TRBV20-1	TGCAGTGCTAACGGTGTCGGCTACGAGCAGTACTTC	CSANGVGYEQYF